This T cell receptor (beta chain) was sequenced during a study of blood T cell repertoires in COVID-19. Looking at the study overall: Acute and convalescent COVID-19 samples came from the United States, Italy and Spain. In each case, the material was cDNA or gDNA derived from T cells, B-cell-depleted T cells, or PBMCs.

Per the study methods: Reference gene primer amplification gave estimated nucleated cell counts. The repertoire was sequenced with immunoSEQ multiplex PCR; TCRdb's copy has only in-frame clones and lacks some. V and J calls and clone size are those listed in that table; D and trimming were worked out from the DNA. The profile shows about 160,000 clones, about 80% of them singletons. Germline V gene lookup returns CDR1 SGHRS and CDR2 YFSETQ. The CDR3 totals 17 residues. Unmatched junction bases numbered 11, after V lost 1 base and J lost 5 bases. The rearrangement links TRBV5-1 to TRBJ2-5, with TRBD2 matching 10 bases. Material: peripheral blood. The receptor comes from a woman of 80 years or more with acute or convalescent COVID-19. CDR3 nucleotide sequence: TGCGCCAGCAGCTTGTCGACTAGCGGGCCGGCGGGGGAGACCCAGTACTTC. Amino acid sequence: CASSLSTSGPAGETQYF.